The clone carrying this TCR beta chain was recorded many times. Its cognate antigen is unknown. The data were taken from a study of metastatic and nonmetastatic thyroid tumors. Study-level information: A comparison of repertoires was made across blood and tumor or nodule tissue from malignant and benign thyroid patients. The study, taken as a whole, reports: The reported finding was significantly higher TCR beta diversity in malignant thyroid tumors relative to benign nodules, in blood and tumor.

CDR3 length: 14 residues. Germline CDR1 reads LNHDA; CDR2 reads SQIVND (reference sequence). V lost 3 bases and J 5 bases, leaving 11 bases between the germline ends. In the study's own analysis: The authors used CDR3 differences across clinicopathological groups to build a distant-metastasis classifier for papillary thyroid cancer. Via MiXCR, TCRdb re-called the PCR reads. TCRdb's processing, not the study's, gives the V and J calls here. Of about 20,000 clones listed, around 14% are singletons. Patients underwent thyroid surgery, and none had received any treatment before it. The receptor was derived from a female donor with papillary thyroid cancer or a benign thyroid nodule (not recorded which). Some clones in this sample may be carry-over from other donors' samples. The chain has TRBV19 and TRBJ2-1; weak D call: TRBD2 (6 bases). Specimen: blood. CDR3 sequence reads: CASSIREPNNEQFF. CDR3 coding DNA: TGTGCCAGTAGTATCCGGGAGCCCAACAATGAGCAGTTCTTC.